This note documents a single T cell receptor (beta chain) sequence. Its antigen is unidentified. Terminally differentiated effector memory CD45RA+ cells were excluded from the naive CD8 cells, which were CD45RO-negative and positively selected for CCR7. Caucasian adults residing in Nashville, Tennessee made up all the donors. The data stem from a study of shared clonotypes between healthy human individuals. Study overall: Each donor's CD4 naive and CD4 memory cells filled three plates apiece, CD8 naive two, and CD8 memory one.

General study points: Expectations were that clonotype sharing among donors would be affected by sequencing depth. As a rule, naive subsets had a larger estimated richness than memory subsets.

Assay used: immunoSEQ multiplex PCR; TCRdb lists only in-frame clones, some missing. The data show about 2.1 million clones, 80% to 95% seen once. Germline loops: CDR1 SGHVS, CDR2 FNYEAQ. The CDR3 extends over 18 amino acids. Between the trimmed V and J ends, which lost 2 bases and 0 bases, there was a span of 17 bases. The V and J genes are TRBV7-6 and TRBJ1-3; D is possibly TRBD1 (5 bases). The sequenced material came from naive CD8+ T cells from PBMCs. This clonotype was obtained from a young man in good health. Some clones in this sample may be carry-over from other donors' samples. The CDR3 reads CASSLTVRAAPSGNTIYF. The CDR3 DNA reads TGTGCCAGCAGCTTAACGGTCAGGGCAGCACCCTCTGGAAACACCATATATTTT.